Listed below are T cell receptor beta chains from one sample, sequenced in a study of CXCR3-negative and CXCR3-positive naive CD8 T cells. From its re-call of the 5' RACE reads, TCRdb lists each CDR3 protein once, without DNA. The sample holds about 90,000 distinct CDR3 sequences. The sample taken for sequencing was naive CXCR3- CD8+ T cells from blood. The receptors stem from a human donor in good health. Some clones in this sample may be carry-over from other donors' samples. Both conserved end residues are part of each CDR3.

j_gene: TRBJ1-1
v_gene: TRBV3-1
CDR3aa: CASSQDGAPNTEAFF

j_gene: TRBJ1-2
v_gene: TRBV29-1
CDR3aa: CSVSGADGYTF

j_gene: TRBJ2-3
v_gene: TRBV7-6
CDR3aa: CASSWPGGTSTDTQYF

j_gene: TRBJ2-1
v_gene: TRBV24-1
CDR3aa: CATSDFRPGTSSYNEQFF

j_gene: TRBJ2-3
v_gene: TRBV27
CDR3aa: CASSLDSDTQYF

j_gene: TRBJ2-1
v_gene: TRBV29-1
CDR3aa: CSVEDPRDASYNEQFF

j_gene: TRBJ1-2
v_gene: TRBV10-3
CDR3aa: CAVFGEVTGYTF

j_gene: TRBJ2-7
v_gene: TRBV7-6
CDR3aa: CASSLPQGSQYF

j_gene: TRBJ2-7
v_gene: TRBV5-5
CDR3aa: CASRPGQGSYEQYF

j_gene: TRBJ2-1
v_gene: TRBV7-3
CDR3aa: CASSSGLAGLGGEQFF

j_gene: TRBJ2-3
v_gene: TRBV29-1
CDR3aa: CSTPGLAGNTDTQYF